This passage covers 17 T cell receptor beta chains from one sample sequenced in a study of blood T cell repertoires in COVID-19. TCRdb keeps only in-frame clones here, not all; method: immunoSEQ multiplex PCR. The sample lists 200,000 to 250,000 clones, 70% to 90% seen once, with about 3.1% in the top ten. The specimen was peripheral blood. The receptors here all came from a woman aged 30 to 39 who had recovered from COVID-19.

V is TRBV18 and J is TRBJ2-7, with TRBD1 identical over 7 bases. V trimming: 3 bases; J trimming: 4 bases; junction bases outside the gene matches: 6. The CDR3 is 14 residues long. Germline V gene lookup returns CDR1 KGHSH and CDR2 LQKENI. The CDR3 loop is CASSPEQGMYEQYF. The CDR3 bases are TGTGCCAGCTCACCGGAACAGGGGATGTACGAGCAGTACTTC.

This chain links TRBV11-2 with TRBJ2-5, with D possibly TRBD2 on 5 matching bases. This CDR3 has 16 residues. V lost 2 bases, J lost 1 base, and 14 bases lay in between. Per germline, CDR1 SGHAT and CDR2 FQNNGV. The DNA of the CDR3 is TGTGCCAGCAGCTTATCCCCGGGGTACTCCCAAGAGACCCAGTACTTC. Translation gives CASSLSPGYSQETQYF.

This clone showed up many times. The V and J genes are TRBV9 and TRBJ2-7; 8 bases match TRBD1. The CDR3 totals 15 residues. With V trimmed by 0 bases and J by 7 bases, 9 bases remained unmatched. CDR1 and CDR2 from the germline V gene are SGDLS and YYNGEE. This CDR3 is CASSVAGQGGREQYF. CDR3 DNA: TGTGCCAGCAGCGTAGCCGGACAGGGAGGAAGAGAGCAGTACTTC.

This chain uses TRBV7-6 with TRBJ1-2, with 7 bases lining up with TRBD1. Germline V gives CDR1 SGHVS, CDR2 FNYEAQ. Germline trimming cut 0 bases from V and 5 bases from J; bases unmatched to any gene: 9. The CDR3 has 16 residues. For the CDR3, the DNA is TGTGCCAGCAGCTTAGCCACCACCGGGACAGCATATGGCTACACCTTC. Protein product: CASSLATTGTAYGYTF. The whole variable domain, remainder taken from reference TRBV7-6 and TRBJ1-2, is GAGVSQSPRYKVTKRGQDVALRCDPISGHVSLYWYRQALGQGPEFLTYFNYEAQQDKSGLPNDRFSAERPEGSISTLTIQRTEQRDSAMYRCASSLATTGTAYGYTFGSGTRLTVV.

The CDR3 loop reads CATLPPGFKLEYNEQFF. CDR3 DNA sequence: TGTGCCACCCTGCCCCCAGGGTTCAAACTGGAGTACAATGAGCAGTTCTTC. The genes are TRBV24-1 and TRBJ2-1, with D maybe TRBD1 (5 bases). Trimming took 9 bases from V and 4 from J, leaving 24 bases between them. The CDR3 totals 17 residues. Germline CDR1 KGHDR, CDR2 SFDVKD.

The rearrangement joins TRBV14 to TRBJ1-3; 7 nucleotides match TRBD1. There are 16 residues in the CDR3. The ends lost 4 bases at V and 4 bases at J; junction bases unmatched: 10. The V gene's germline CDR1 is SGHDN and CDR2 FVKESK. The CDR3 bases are TGTGCCAGCAGCCCCCCGGGACAGATGTCCGGAAACACCATATATTTT. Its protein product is CASSPPGQMSGNTIYF.

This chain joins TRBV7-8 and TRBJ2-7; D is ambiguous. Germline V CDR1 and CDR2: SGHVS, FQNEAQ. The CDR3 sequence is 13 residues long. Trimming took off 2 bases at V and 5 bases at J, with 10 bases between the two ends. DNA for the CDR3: TGTGCCAGCAGCTTAAGGTCGGAGCACGAGCAGTACTTC. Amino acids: CASSLRSEHEQYF. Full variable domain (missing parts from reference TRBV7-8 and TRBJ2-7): GAGVSQSPRYKVAKRGQDVALRCDPISGHVSLFWYQQALGQGPEFLTYFQNEAQLDKSGLPSDRFFAERPEGSVSTLKIQRTQQEDSAVYLCASSLRSEHEQYFGPGTRLTVT.

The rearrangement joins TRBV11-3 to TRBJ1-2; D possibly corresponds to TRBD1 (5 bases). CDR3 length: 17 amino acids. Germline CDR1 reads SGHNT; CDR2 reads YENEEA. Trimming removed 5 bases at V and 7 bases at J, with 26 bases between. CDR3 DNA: TGTGCCAGCAGCCGCCGCCCCAGGGTTGTTTGGCTTAGTGGCTACACCTTC. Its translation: CASSRRPRVVWLSGYTF.

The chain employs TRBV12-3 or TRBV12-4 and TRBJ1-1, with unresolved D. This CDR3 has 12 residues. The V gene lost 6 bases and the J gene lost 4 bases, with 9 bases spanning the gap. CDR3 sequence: CASRVSTTEAFF. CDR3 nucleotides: TGTGCCAGCAGAGTTAGTACCACTGAAGCTTTCTTT.

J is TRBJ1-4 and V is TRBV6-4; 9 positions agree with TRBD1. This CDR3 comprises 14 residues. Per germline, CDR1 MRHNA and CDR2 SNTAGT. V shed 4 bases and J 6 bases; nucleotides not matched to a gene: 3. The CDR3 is CASSVGQGHEKLFF. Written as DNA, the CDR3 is TGTGCCAGCAGTGTGGGACAGGGCCATGAAAAACTGTTTTTT.

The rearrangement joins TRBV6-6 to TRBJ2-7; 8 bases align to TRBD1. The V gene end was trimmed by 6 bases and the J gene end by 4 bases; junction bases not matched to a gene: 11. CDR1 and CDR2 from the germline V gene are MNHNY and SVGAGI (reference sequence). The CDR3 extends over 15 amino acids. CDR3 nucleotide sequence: TGTGCCAGCAGAACTCTGGACAGGGAAGGGTACGAGCAGTACTTC. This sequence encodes CASRTLDREGYEQYF.

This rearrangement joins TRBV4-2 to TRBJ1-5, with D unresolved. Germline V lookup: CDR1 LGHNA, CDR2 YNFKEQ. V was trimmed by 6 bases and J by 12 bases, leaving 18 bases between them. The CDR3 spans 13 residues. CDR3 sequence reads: CASSLNVDGGQHF. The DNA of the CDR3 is TGTGCCAGCAGTCTCAACGTCGACGGAGGCCAGCATTTT.

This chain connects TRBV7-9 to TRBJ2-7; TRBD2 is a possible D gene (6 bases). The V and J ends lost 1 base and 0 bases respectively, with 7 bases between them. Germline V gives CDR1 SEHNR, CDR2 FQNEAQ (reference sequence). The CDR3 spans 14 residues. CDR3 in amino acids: CASSLGGVSYEQYF. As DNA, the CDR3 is TGTGCCAGCAGCTTAGGCGGGGTCTCCTACGAGCAGTACTTC.

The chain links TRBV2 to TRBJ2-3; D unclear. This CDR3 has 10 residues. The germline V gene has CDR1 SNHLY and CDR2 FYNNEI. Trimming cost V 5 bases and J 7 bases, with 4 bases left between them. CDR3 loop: CASSTNTQYF. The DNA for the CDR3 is TGTGCCAGCAGTACAAATACGCAGTATTTT.

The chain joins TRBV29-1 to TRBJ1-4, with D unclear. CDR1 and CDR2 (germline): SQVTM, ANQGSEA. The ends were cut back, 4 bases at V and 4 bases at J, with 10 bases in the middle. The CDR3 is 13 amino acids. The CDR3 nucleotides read TGCAGCGTTGCAGGTGGTCGTAATGAAAAACTGTTTTTT. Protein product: CSVAGGRNEKLFF.

The CDR3 DNA is TGTGCCAGCAGCCAGCAGCTAGCGGGGCCAGAGACCCAGTACTTC. Translated, it gives CASSQQLAGPETQYF. V and J are TRBV3-1 (or the pseudogene TRBV3-2) and TRBJ2-5; 9 bases are shared with TRBD2. Germline CDR1 is LGHDT and CDR2 is YNNKEL (reference sequence). This CDR3 is built from 15 residues. The J segment lost 4 bases and the V segment lost 3 bases, leaving 6 bases of the junction unmatched.

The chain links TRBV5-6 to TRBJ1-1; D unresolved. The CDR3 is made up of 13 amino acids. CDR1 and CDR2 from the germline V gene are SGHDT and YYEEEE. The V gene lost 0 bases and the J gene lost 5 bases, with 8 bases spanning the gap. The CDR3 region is CASSLGSLTEAFF. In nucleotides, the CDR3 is TGTGCCAGCAGCTTGGGTTCGTTAACTGAAGCTTTCTTT. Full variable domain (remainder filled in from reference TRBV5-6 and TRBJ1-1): DAGVTQSPTHLIKTRGQQVTLRCSPKSGHDTVSWYQQALGQGPQFIFQYYEEEERQRGNFPDRFSGHQFPNYSSELNVNALLLGDSALYLCASSLGSLTEAFFGQGTRLTVV.